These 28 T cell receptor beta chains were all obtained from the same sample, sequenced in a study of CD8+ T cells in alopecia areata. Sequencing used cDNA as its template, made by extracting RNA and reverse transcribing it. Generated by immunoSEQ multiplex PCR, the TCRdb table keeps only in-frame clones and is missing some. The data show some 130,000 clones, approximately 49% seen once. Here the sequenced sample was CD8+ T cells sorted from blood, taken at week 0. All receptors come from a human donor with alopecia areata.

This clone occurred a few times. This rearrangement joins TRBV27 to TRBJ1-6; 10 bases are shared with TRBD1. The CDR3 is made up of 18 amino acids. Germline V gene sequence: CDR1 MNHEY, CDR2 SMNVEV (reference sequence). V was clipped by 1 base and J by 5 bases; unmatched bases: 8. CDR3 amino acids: CASSLLGPGQGNNSPLHF. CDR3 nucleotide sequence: TGTGCCAGCAGTTTATTAGGTCCGGGACAGGGGAATAATTCACCCCTCCACTTT.

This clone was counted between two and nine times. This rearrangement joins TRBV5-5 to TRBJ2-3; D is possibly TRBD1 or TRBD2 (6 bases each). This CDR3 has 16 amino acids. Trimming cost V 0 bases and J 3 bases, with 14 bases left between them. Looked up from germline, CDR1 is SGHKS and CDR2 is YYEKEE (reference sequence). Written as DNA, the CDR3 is TGTGCCAGCAGCTTGGAGGATAGGGGGGTGACAGATACGCAGTATTTT. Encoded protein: CASSLEDRGVTDTQYF.

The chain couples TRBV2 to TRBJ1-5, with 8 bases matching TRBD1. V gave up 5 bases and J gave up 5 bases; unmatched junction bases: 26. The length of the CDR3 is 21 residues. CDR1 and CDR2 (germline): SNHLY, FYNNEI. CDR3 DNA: TGTGCCAGCAGTCTAACAAGAATACAGTCAGTAAAGGACAGGGACGATCAGCCCCAGCATTTT. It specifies CASSLTRIQSVKDRDDQPQHF.

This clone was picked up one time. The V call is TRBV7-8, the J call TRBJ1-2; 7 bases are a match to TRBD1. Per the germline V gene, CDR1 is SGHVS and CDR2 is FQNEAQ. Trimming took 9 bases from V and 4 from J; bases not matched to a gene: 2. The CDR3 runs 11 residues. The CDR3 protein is CASGTVYGYTF. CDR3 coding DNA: TGTGCCAGTGGGACAGTCTATGGCTACACCTTC.

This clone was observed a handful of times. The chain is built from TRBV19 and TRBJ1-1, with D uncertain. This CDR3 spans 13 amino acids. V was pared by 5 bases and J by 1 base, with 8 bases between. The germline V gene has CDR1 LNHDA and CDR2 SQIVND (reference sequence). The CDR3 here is CASSSGGNTEAFF. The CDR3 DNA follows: TGTGCCAGTAGTTCCGGCGGGAACACTGAAGCTTTCTTT.

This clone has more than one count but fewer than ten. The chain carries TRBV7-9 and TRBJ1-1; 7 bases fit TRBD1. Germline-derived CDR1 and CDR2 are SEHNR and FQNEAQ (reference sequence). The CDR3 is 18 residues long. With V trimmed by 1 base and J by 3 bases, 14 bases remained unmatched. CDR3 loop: CASSLDPWDRHRDTEAFF. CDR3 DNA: TGTGCCAGCAGCTTAGACCCATGGGACAGACATAGGGACACTGAAGCTTTCTTT.

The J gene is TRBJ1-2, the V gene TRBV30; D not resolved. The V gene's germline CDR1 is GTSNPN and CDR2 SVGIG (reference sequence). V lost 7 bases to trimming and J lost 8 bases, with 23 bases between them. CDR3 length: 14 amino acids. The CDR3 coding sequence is TGTGCCTTTCTGTCCAAACGGGAATGGAGGGGCTACACCTTC. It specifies CAFLSKREWRGYTF. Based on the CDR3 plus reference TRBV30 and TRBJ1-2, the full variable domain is SQTIHQWPATLVQPVGSPLSLECTVEGTSNPNLYWYRQAAGRGLQLLFYSVGIGQISSEVPQNLSASRPQDRQFILSSKKLLLSDSGFYLCAFLSKREWRGYTFGSGTRLTVV.

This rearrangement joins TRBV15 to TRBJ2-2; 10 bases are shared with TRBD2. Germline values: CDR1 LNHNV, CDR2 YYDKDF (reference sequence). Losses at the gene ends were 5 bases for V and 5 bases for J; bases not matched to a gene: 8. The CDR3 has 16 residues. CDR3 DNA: TGTGCCACCAGCGGTGAAGCGGGGGGGCCAACCGGGGAGCTGTTTTTT. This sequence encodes CATSGEAGGPTGELFF.

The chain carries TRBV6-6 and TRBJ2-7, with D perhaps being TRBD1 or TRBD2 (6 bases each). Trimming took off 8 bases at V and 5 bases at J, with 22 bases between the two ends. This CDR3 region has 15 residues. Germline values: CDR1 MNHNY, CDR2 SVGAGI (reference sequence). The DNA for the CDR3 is TGTGCCAGCTCCCCCCGGCGAGGGGGGCTAGACGAGCAGTACTTC. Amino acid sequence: CASSPRRGGLDEQYF.

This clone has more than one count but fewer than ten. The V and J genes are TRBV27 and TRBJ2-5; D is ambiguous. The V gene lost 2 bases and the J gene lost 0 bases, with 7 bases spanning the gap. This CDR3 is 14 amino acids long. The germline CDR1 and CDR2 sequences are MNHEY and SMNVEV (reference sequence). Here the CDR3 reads CASSLRYNQETQYF. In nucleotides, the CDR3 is TGTGCCAGCAGTTTACGGTACAACCAAGAGACCCAGTACTTC.

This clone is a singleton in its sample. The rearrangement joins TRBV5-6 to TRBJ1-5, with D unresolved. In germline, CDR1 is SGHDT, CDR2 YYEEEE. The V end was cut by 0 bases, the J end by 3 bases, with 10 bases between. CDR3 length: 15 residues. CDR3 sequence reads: CASSLGVTPNQPQHF. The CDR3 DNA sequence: TGTGCCAGCAGCTTGGGGGTTACCCCCAATCAGCCCCAGCATTTT.

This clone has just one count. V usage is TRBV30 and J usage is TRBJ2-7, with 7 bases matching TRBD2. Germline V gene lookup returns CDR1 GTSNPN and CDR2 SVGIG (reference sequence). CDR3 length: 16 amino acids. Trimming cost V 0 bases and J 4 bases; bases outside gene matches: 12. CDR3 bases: TGTGCCTGGAGTGTAAGGATAGCGGGTCAAATTTACGAGCAGTACTTC. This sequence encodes CAWSVRIAGQIYEQYF.

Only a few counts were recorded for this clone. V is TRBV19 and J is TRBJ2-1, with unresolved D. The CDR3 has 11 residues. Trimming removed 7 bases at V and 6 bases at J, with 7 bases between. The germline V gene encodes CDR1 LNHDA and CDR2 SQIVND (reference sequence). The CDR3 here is CASTVGNEQFF. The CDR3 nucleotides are TGTGCCAGTACGGTCGGCAATGAGCAGTTCTTC.

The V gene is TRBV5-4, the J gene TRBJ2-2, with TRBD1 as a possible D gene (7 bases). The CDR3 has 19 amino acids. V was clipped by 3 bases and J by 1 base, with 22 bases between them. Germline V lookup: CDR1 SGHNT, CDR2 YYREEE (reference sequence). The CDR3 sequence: CASSSDRNNRELNTGELFF. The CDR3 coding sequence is TGTGCCAGCAGCTCGGACAGGAATAATCGGGAGTTGAACACCGGGGAGCTGTTTTTT.

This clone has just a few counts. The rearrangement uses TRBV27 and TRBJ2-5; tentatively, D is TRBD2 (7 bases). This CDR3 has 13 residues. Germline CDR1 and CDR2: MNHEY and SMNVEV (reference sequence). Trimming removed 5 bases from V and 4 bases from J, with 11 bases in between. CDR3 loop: CASSDGGLETQYF. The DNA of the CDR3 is TGTGCCAGCAGTGACGGGGGGCTAGAGACCCAGTACTTC.

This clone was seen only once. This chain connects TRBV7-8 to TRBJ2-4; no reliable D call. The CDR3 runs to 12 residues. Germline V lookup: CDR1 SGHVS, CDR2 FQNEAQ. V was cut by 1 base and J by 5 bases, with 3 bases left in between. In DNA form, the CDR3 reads TGTGCCAGCAGCTTAGATCAAAACATTCAGTACTTC. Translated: CASSLDQNIQYF.

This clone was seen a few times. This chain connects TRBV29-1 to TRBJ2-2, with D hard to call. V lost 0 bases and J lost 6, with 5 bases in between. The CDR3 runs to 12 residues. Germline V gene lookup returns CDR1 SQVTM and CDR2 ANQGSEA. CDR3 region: CSVEEGSGELFF. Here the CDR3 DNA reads TGCAGCGTTGAAGAGGGCTCCGGGGAGCTGTTTTTT.

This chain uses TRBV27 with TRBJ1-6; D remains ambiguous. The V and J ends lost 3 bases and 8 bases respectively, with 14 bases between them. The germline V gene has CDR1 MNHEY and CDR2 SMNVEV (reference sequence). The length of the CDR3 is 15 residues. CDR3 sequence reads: CASSFWEDPDSPLHF. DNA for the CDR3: TGTGCCAGCAGTTTCTGGGAGGATCCGGATTCACCCCTCCACTTT.

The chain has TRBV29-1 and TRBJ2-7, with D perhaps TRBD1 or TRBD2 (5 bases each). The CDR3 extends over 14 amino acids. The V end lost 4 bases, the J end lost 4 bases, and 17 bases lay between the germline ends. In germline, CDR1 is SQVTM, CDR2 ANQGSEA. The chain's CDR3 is CSVGRGPPRYEQYF. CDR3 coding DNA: TGCAGCGTTGGTCGGGGACCTCCTCGGTACGAGCAGTACTTC.

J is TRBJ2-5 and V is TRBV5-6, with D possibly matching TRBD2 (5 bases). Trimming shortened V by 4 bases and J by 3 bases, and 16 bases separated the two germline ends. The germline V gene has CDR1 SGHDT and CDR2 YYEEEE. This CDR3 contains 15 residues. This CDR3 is CASSLNRDNKETQYF. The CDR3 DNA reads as TGTGCCAGCAGCCTCAACCGGGATAACAAAGAGACCCAGTACTTC.

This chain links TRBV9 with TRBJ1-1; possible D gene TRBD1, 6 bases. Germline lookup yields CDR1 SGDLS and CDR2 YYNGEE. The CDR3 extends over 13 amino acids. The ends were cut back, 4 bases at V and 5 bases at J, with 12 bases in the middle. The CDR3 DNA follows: TGTGCCAGCAGCCTCGGGGGGCTGACTGAAGCTTTCTTT. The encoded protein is CASSLGGLTEAFF.

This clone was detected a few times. The CDR3 nucleotides are TGTGCCAGCAGCCAGACGCAGGCTAGCTCCTACGAGCAGTACTTC. It encodes CASSQTQASSYEQYF. This chain links TRBV27 with TRBJ2-7; no clear D. Germline V gene lookup returns CDR1 MNHEY and CDR2 SMNVEV (reference sequence). Trimming stripped 6 bases from V and 0 bases from J, with 15 bases between. The CDR3 extends over 15 amino acids.

The CDR3 DNA sequence: TGTGCCTGGAGTCCCGGGAGGGGGTCAGGTACGCAGTATTTT. The encoded protein is CAWSPGRGSGTQYF. The chain employs TRBV30 and TRBJ2-3; TRBD2 matches at 8 bases. Trimming cost V 2 bases and J 8 bases; bases outside gene matches: 9. The CDR3 loop spans 14 amino acids. Germline V lookup: CDR1 GTSNPN, CDR2 SVGIG (reference sequence).

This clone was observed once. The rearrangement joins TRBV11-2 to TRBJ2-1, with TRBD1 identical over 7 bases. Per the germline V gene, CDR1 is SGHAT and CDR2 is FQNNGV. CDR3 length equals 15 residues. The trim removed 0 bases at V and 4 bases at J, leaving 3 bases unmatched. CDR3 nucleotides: TGTGCCAGCAGCTTAGAGGGACAGCTATACAATGAGCAGTTCTTC. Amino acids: CASSLEGQLYNEQFF.

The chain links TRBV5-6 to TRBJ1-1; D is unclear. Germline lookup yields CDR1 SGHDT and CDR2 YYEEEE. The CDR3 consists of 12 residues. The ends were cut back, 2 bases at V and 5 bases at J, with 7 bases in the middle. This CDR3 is CASSFRRTEAFF. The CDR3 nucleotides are TGTGCCAGCAGCTTCCGACGAACTGAAGCTTTCTTT.

The CDR3 DNA follows: TGTGCCAGTAGAGGCAGGGTGGAAGAGACCCAGTACTTC. Its protein product is CASRGRVEETQYF. This chain links TRBV19 with TRBJ2-5; possible D gene TRBD1, 5 bases. The CDR3 covers 13 residues. Germline V gene lookup returns CDR1 LNHDA and CDR2 SQIVND (reference sequence). V was trimmed by 6 bases and J by 3 bases, leaving 11 bases between them.

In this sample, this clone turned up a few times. As DNA, the CDR3 is TGTGCCAGCAGCCAAGAAATTGTGGGGGACGGCTACACCTTC. It is translated as CASSQEIVGDGYTF. The chain recombines TRBV4-2 with TRBJ1-2; the D gene is possibly TRBD1 (5 bases). The germline V and J ends were trimmed by 0 bases and 8 bases, with 13 bases remaining between them. The germline gives CDR1 LGHNA, CDR2 YNFKEQ. This CDR3 is built from 14 residues.

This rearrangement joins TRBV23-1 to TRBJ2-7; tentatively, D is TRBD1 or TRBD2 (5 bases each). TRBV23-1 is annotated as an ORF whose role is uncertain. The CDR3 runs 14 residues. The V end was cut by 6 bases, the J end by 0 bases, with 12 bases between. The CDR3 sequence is CASSTRDGSYEQYF. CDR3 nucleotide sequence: TGCGCCAGCAGCACCCGGGACGGCTCCTACGAGCAGTACTTC.